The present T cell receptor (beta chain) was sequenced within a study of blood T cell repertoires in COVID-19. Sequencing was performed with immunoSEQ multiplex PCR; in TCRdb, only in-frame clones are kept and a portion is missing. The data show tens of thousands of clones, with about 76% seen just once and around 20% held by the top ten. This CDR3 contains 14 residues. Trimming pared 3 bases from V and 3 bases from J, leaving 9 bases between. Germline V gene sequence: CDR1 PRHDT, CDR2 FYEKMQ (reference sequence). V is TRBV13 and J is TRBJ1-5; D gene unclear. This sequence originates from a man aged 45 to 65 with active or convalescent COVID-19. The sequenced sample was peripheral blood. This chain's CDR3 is CASSFGGNNQPQHF. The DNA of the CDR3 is TGTGCCAGCAGCTTTGGCGGAAACAATCAGCCCCAGCATTTT.